This T cell receptor beta chain was retrieved from a study of cytomegalovirus exposure and HLA in healthy donors. Study observations and caveats: Earlier results showed most TCR beta V segments being productive about 87% or about 30% of the time.

In the case of this clone: Its antigen remains unidentified.

Germline V CDR1 and CDR2: GTSNPN, SVGIG (reference sequence). Trimming cost V 7 bases and J 7 bases; bases outside gene matches: 5. This CDR3 comprises 13 residues. PCR involved 60 Vbeta and 13 Jbeta primers. Assay used: immunoSEQ multiplex PCR; TCRdb lists only in-frame clones, some missing. The data show 95,000 to 100,000 clones, 70% to 80% seen once. Source material: PBMCs. The origin of this receptor is a female donor in good health and CMV-seronegative. V and J are TRBV30 and TRBJ1-6; 9 nucleotides line up with TRBD1. The CDR3 DNA reads as TGTGCCTCGCCTGGGACAGGGAATTCACCCCTCCACTTT. It is translated as CASPGTGNSPLHF.